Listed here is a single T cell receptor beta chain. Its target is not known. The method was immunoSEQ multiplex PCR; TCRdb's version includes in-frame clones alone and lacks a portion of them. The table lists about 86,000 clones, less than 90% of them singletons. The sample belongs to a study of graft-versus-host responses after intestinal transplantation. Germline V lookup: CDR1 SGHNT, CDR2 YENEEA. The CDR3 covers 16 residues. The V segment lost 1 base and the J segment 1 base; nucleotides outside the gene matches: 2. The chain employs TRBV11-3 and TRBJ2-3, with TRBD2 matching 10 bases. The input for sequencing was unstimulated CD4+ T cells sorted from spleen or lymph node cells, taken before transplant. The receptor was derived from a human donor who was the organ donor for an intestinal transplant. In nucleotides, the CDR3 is TGTGCCAGCAGCTTAGGCGGGACTAGCGGCACAGATACGCAGTATTTT. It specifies CASSLGGTSGTDTQYF.